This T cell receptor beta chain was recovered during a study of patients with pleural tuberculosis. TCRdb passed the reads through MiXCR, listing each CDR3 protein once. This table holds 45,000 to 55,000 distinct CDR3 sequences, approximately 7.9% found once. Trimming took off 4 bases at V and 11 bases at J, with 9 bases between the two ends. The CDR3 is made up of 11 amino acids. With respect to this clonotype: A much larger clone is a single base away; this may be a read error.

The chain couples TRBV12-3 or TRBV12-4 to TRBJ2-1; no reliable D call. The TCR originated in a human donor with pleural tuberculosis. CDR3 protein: CASSSANKQFF. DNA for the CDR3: TGTGCCAGCAGTTCCGCTAATAAGCAGTTCTTC.